This T cell receptor (beta chain) derives from a study of blood T cell repertoires in COVID-19 (dated by TCRdb to 2018 to 2020). General notes on the study: Samples from collaborators originated in the United States, Italy and Spain and spanned both the acute and convalescent phases of COVID-19. Sample metadata almost always included a de-identified subject ID, COVID-19 status, age in years and sex. The repertoires were made available in a free public database intended to serve as a resource for research on the immune response to SARS-CoV-2. The dataset comprised deeply sampled blood TCRbeta repertoires from subjects exposed to, actively infected with, or recovered from COVID-19. The prospective study material was composed of cDNA or gDNA derived from T cells, B-cell-depleted T cells, or PBMCs. Where HLA class I and class II types were available, the types were taken from metadata supplied by the sample provider, not from assay-based typing. Samples were obtained from the ongoing ImmuneRACE study (first 160 participants) and from approximately 1,200 subjects provided by 6 global collaborators. Broader findings and caveats from the paper: The amount of clinical and demographic metadata varied by source and participant and was provided uncurated.

TCRbeta CDR3 regions were amplified from genomic DNA using the immunoSEQ Assay, a bias-controlled multiplex PCR. The original methods were these. Within the assay, amplification of reference gene primers was used to estimate how many nucleated cells each sample contained. To quantify the absolute abundance of each unique TCRbeta CDR3 rearrangement, sequence reads were collapsed and filtered. For each sample, productive Simpson clonality was calculated by taking the square root of Simpson's diversity index across productive rearrangements. Not all clones reach the TCRdb copy of this immuneACCESS table, which keeps in-frame sequences only. Checked studies attribute under half of the gap to unresolved V genes and leave the rest unexplained. V and J calls plus clone size are reproduced from that table; the DNA served to infer D and trimming. Present in this sample are 310,000 or so clones, about four fifths of which were seen just once. Roughly 1.2% of the sample is held by the ten biggest clonotypes.

About this clone: Its cognate antigen has yet to be identified. The input lacks base qualities; no much larger clone sits a single base away.

Whole blood was collected in K2EDTA tubes by collaborating institutions according to the institutions' own protocols. Collaborator samples were shipped for TCRbeta analysis as frozen whole blood, isolated PBMCs, or DNA extracted from either sample type. The sequence came from a woman in her forties or fifties with acute or convalescent COVID-19. Sequences were obtained from peripheral blood.

The CDR3 here reads CASSLEQNYGYTF. The nucleotide sequence is TGTGCCAGCAGCTTAGAACAAAACTATGGCTACACCTTC. The sequence is built from TRBV7-6 and TRBJ1-2; no D gene call is confident. The CDR3 numbers 13 residues from cysteine through phenylalanine. The retained sequence is limited to the CDR3, 39 bases, with the frame set at the first base. Per the germline V gene, SGHVS is the CDR1 and FNYEAQ is the CDR2. The junction shows trimming of 1 base on V and 2 bases on J, plus 5 bases between the germline ends.